This is a list of T cell receptor beta chains from one sample in a study of early T cells in non-severe SARS-CoV-2 infection. Via MiXCR, TCRdb re-called the 5' RACE reads, giving one row per CDR3 protein. The sample includes under 70,000 distinct CDR3 sequences, approximately 13% of them seen just once. The sample here was whole blood, taken at baseline. The receptors derive from an adult who was a healthcare worker with PCR-confirmed SARS-CoV-2 infection or an uninfected control (not recorded which). CDR3s leave out the opening cysteine and the closing phenylalanine or tryptophan. The D gene is left open where the match is weak.

J gene | D gene | V gene | CDR3 protein
TRBJ2-5 | TRBD2 | TRBV11-2 | ASSLAGGLLETQY
TRBJ1-1 | TRBD1 | TRBV12-3/TRBV12-4 | ASSLGQGMNTEAF
TRBJ2-7 | . | TRBV20-1 | SARYRSSYEQY
TRBJ1-4 | . | TRBV20-1 | SASGGRIFNEKLF
TRBJ1-2 | . | TRBV29-1 | SARPPAETAYGYT
TRBJ2-1 | TRBD1 | TRBV11-2 | ASRLAGTGGEQF
TRBJ2-1 | TRBD2 | TRBV15 | ATSRELSGSNGNEQF
TRBJ1-2 | TRBD1 | TRBV2 | ASSGGQGFYGYT
TRBJ1-1 | . | TRBV7-6 | ASSLKEGTEAF
TRBJ1-1 | . | TRBV6-1 | ASSEKGNTEAF
TRBJ1-1 | TRBD1 | TRBV29-1 | SVPPVIRGRDTEAF
TRBJ2-1 | . | TRBV7-9 | ASTSLRSLVNEQF
TRBJ2-7 | . | TRBV11-1 | ASSLSRQTLGQY
TRBJ2-3 | . | TRBV18 | ASSLRDGSTDTQY
TRBJ1-4 | . | TRBV28 | ASSRSEKLF
TRBJ1-2 | TRBD1 | TRBV7-8 | ASSSYISKGAYGYT
TRBJ2-3 | . | TRBV9 | AGSVRRADTQY
TRBJ1-2 | TRBD1 | TRBV12-3/TRBV12-4 | ASSRAGTASGYT
TRBJ1-1 | . | TRBV7-6 | ASSFSPNTEAF
TRBJ2-2 | . | TRBV9 | ASSVGKGTIAGELF
TRBJ2-3 | . | TRBV28 | ASRIRQFTDTQY
TRBJ2-2 | TRBD2 | TRBV6-4 | ASTGLAATGELF
TRBJ2-7 | . | TRBV27 | ASSLTAAYEQY
TRBJ2-4 | TRBD2 | TRBV5-6 | ASSILAGDKNIQY
TRBJ2-1 | . | TRBV5-4 | ASSLMVEGSEQF
TRBJ1-1 | TRBD1 | TRBV20-1 | SAKPGQLEAF
TRBJ2-7 | . | TRBV7-9 | ASSRVGVALQYEQY
TRBJ2-7 | . | TRBV27 | ASSLARGRAYEQY
TRBJ2-1 | . | TRBV20-1 | SAPTSIISYEQF
TRBJ2-7 | . | TRBV29-1 | SAMVTPGEQY
TRBJ1-2 | . | TRBV29-1 | SATSGGGYT
TRBJ1-1 | . | TRBV28 | ASSPKGTPV
TRBJ2-5 | . | TRBV28 | ASSLSSQRGETQY
TRBJ2-4 | . | TRBV5-1 | ASSLPGQENIQY
TRBJ1-4 | . | TRBV11-2 | ASSLDLGAKEKLF
TRBJ2-3 | TRBD2 | TRBV7-3 | ASSQGLITDTQY
TRBJ2-7 | . | TRBV19 | ASSQWGEYEQY